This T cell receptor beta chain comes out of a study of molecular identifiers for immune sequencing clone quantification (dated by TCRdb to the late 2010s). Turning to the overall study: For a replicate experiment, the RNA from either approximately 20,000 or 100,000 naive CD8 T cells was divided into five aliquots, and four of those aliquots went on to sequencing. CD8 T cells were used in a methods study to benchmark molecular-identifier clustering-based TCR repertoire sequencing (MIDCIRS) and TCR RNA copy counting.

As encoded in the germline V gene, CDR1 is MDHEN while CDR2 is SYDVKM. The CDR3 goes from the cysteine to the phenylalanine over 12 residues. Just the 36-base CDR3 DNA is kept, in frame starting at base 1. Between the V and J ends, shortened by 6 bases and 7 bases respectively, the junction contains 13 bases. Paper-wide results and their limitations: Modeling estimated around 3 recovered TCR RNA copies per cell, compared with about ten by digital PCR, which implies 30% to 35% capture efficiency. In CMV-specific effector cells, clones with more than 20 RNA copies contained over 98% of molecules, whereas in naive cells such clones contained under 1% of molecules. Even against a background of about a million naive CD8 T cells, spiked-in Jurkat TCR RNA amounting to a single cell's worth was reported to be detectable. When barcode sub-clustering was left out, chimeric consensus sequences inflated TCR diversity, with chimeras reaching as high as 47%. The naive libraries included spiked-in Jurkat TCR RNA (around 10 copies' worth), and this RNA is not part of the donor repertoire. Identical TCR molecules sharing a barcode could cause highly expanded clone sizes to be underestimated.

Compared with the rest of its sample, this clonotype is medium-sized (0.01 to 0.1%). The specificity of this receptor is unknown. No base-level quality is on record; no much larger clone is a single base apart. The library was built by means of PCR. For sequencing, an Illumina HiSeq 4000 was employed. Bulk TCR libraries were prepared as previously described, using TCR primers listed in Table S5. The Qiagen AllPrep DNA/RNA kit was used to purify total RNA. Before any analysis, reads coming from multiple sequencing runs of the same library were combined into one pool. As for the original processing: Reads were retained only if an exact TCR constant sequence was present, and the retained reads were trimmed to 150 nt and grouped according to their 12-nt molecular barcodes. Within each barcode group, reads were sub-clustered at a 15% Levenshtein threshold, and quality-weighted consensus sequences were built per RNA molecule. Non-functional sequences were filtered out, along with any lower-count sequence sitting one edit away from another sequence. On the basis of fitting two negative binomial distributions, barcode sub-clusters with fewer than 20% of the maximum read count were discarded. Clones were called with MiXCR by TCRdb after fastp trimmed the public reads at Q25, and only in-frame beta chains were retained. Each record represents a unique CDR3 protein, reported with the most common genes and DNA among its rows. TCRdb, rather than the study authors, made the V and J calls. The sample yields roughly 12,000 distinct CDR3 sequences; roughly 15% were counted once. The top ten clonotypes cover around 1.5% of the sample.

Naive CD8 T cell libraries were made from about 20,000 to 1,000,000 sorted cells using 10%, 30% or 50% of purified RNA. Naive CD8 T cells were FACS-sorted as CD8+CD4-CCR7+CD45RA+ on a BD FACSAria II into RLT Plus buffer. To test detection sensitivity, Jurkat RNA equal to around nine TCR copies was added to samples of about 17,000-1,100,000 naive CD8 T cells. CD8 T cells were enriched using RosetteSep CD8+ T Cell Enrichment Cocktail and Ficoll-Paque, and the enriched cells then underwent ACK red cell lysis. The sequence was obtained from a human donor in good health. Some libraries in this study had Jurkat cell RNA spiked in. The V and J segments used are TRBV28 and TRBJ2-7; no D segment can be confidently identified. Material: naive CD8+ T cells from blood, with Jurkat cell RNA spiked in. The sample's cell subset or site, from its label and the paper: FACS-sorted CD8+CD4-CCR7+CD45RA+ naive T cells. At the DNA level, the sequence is TGTGCCAGCAGCACCCTTGGGGATGAGCAGTACTTC. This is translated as CASSTLGDEQYF. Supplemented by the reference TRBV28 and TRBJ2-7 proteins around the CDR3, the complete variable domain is DVKVTQSSRYLVKRTGEKVFLECVQDMDHENMFWYRQDPGLGLRLIYFSYDVKMKEKGDIPEGYSVSREKKERFSLILESASTNQTSMYLCASSTLGDEQYFGPGTRLTVT.